The 16 T cell receptor beta chains below come from one sample, sequenced in a study of OX40 agonist ivuxolimab in advanced cancers. Here immunoSEQ multiplex PCR was the method, and the copy in TCRdb shows in-frame clones only, minus some. The sample holds approximately 84,000 clones; roughly 94% are singletons and the top ten take 2% to 3%. Sequencing was performed on CD4+ or CD8+ T cells sorted from blood, taken in a trial of the OX40 agonist ivuxolimab. The source of these receptors is an adult with an advanced solid tumor such as melanoma, head and neck, liver or kidney cancer.

The genes are TRBV7-9 and TRBJ2-6; 9 bases match TRBD1. CDR3 length equals 18 residues. Germline values: CDR1 SEHNR, CDR2 FQNEAQ (reference sequence). J was trimmed by 0 bases and V by 7 bases; bases with no gene match: 10. CDR3 residues: CASKSPGQGISGANVLTF. CDR3 coding DNA: TGTGCCAGCAAAAGCCCGGGACAGGGTATCTCTGGGGCCAACGTCCTGACTTTC.

The chain carries TRBV11-2 and TRBJ2-3; D ambiguous. Trimming removed 5 bases from V and 1 base from J, with 10 bases in between. Germline V CDR1 and CDR2: SGHAT, FQNNGV. This CDR3 contains 14 residues. The CDR3 region is CASSLQPGTDTQYF. The CDR3 DNA sequence: TGTGCCAGCAGCCTCCAGCCAGGCACAGATACGCAGTATTTT.

The chain has TRBV5-1 and TRBJ2-1; 8 nucleotides line up with TRBD2. The CDR3 runs 14 residues. The trim removed 6 bases at V and 0 bases at J, leaving 2 bases unmatched. The germline gives CDR1 SGHRS, CDR2 YFSETQ. The DNA for the CDR3 is TGCGCCAGCAATAGCGGGGACTCCTACAATGAGCAGTTCTTC. Translation gives CASNSGDSYNEQFF.

The V call is TRBV2, the J call TRBJ2-2; D ambiguous. In germline, CDR1 is SNHLY, CDR2 FYNNEI. V lost 6 bases, J lost 5 bases, and 4 bases lay in between. This CDR3 comprises 11 residues. The CDR3 DNA reads TGTGCCAGCAGGGGGACCGGGGAGCTGTTTTTT. Translation gives CASRGTGELFF.

The genes are TRBV10-2 and TRBJ1-1, with D perhaps TRBD1 (6 bases). The germline V and J ends were trimmed by 6 bases and 6 bases, with 11 bases remaining between them. Germline lookup yields CDR1 WSHSY and CDR2 SAAADI. The CDR3 sequence is 12 residues long. CDR3 nucleotide sequence: TGCGCCAGCAGCCAAGGACAGCCTGAAGCTTTCTTT. As protein: CASSQGQPEAFF.

The V call is TRBV2, the J call TRBJ1-2, with D tentatively TRBD1 (5 bases). Germline assignment: CDR1 SNHLY and CDR2 FYNNEI. V was trimmed by 7 bases and J by 7 bases, leaving 10 bases between them. The CDR3 runs 11 residues. CDR3 DNA sequence: TGTGCCAGCAATGGGGGAGTTGGCTACACCTTC. Translation gives CASNGGVGYTF.

This clone was recorded once. The rearrangement uses TRBV9 and TRBJ1-2; D unclear. The V gene's germline CDR1 is SGDLS and CDR2 YYNGEE. V lost 7 bases and J lost 6, with 10 bases in between. This CDR3 has 11 amino acids. In DNA, the CDR3 is TGTGCCAGCCTTGGAAGACATGGCTACACCTTC. Its translation is CASLGRHGYTF.

The chain couples TRBV25-1 to TRBJ1-2; 8 bases align to TRBD1. This CDR3 is built from 15 residues. Germline trimming cut 4 bases from V and 4 bases from J; bases unmatched to any gene: 8. CDR1 and CDR2 from the germline V gene are MGHDK and SYGVNS. The CDR3 region has the DNA TGTGCCAGCAGTGGGGCCCTTCAGGGGGCCTATGGCTACACCTTC. The encoded protein is CASSGALQGAYGYTF.

The chain uses TRBV11-3 and TRBJ2-2, with D possibly matching TRBD2 (7 bases). V shed 5 bases and J shed 4 bases, with 20 bases lying between them. The CDR3 extends over 17 amino acids. Germline CDR1 reads SGHNT; CDR2 reads YENEEA. The CDR3 sequence is CASSPWGGSTATGELFF. The CDR3, as DNA: TGTGCCAGCAGCCCATGGGGGGGCTCCACAGCCACCGGGGAGCTGTTTTTT.

This clone was picked up one time. The CDR3 is CASRADSGDGYTF. The DNA of the CDR3 is TGTGCCAGCAGAGCGGACAGCGGTGATGGCTACACCTTC. This chain connects TRBV2 to TRBJ1-2, with D possibly being TRBD1 (6 bases). Trimming shortened V by 6 bases and J by 6 bases, and 14 bases separated the two germline ends. Germline CDR1 reads SNHLY; CDR2 reads FYNNEI. The CDR3 is made up of 13 amino acids.

The chain has TRBV6-5 and TRBJ1-2; D is perhaps TRBD1 (6 bases). This CDR3 spans 14 amino acids. Germline V gene sequence: CDR1 MNHEY, CDR2 SVGAGI. V lost 7 bases and J 4 bases, leaving 16 bases between the germline ends. For the CDR3, the DNA is TGTGCCAGCAAGGGTCGGGGGGCAGGCTATGGCTACACCTTC. This codes for CASKGRGAGYGYTF.

V and J are TRBV11-2 and TRBJ1-1; D remains unclear. V lost 1 base and J 7 bases, leaving 7 bases between the germline ends. CDR1 and CDR2 (germline): SGHAT, FQNNGV. This CDR3 is built from 12 residues. The DNA of the CDR3 is TGTGCCAGCAGCTTAGTCCGGGGTGAAGCTTTCTTT. Encoded protein: CASSLVRGEAFF.

The chain has TRBV6-6 and TRBJ2-1, with D unresolved. The V end lost 2 bases, the J end lost 3 bases, and 14 bases lay between the germline ends. The CDR3 length is 16 residues. Germline V gene data show CDR1 as MNHNY and CDR2 as SVGAGI (reference sequence). CDR3 residues: CASSYTKGRGYNEQFF. CDR3 DNA sequence: TGTGCCAGCAGTTACACTAAGGGCCGAGGCTACAATGAGCAGTTCTTC.

The chain couples TRBV6-5 to TRBJ1-1, with TRBD1 identical over 8 bases. CDR1 and CDR2 (germline): MNHEY, SVGAGI. CDR3 length equals 15 residues. Trimming took 0 bases from V and 3 from J; bases not matched to a gene: 3. CDR3 sequence: CASSYSRQGYTEAFF. As DNA, the CDR3 is TGTGCCAGCAGTTACTCGAGACAGGGGTACACTGAAGCTTTCTTT.

The rearrangement uses TRBV5-6 and TRBJ2-1, with D possibly TRBD2 on 6 matching bases. The CDR3 loop spans 15 amino acids. The germline V gene has CDR1 SGHDT and CDR2 YYEEEE. Trimming left V 6 bases short and J 0 bases short, with 13 bases between. CDR3 region: CASTLGGSSYNEQFF. Here the CDR3 DNA reads TGTGCCAGCACCCTGGGGGGAAGCTCCTACAATGAGCAGTTCTTC.

CDR3 bases: TGTGCCAGCAGGGGGCCGGAGGGGGGCCTTTACAATGAGCAGTTCTTC. Amino acid sequence: CASRGPEGGLYNEQFF. The V and J genes are TRBV27 and TRBJ2-1; D is possibly TRBD1 or TRBD2 (6 bases each). V lost 6 bases, J lost 4 bases, and 19 bases lay in between. The CDR3 is 16 amino acids. Germline assignment: CDR1 MNHEY and CDR2 SMNVEV (reference sequence).